The text below deals with one TCR beta chain. These data belong to a study of blood T cell repertoires in COVID-19. The CDR3 sequence is 15 residues long. J was trimmed by 2 bases and V by 3 bases; bases with no gene match: 5. CDR1 SGHKS and CDR2 YYEKEE come from the germline V gene (reference sequence). Two consecutive negative NP/OP PCR tests, clearance, or resolved symptoms defined Cohort 3 recovery. Here immunoSEQ multiplex PCR was the method, and the copy in TCRdb shows in-frame clones only, minus some. The sample lists some 490,000 clones; around nine tenths were seen once. The sequence derives from a woman aged 60-75 years who had recovered from COVID-19. Sequencing was performed on PBMCs or T cells enriched from blood (not recorded which). This chain joins TRBV5-5 and TRBJ2-7, with 10 positions matching TRBD1. The CDR3 protein is CASSSGQGPTYEQYF. The CDR3 region has the DNA TGTGCCAGCAGCTCGGGACAGGGGCCCACCTACGAGCAGTACTTC.